Sequencing of this TCR beta chain was carried out in a study of blood T cells in healthy people across ages. Whole-study findings and limits: Unsorted PBMCs ruled out conclusive naive versus antigen-experienced comparison. More naive CD4+ cells and higher diversity were found in long-lived than in aged donors.

The CDR3 consists of 16 residues. Trimming pared 3 bases from V and 3 bases from J, leaving 16 bases between. Alongside a J-beta primer mix, a sample-barcoded 5' primer served in a second PCR lasting roughly 7 to 11 cycles. Carrying 12 random nucleotides, a template-switch adaptor labeled each individual cDNA molecule. TCRdb independently ran MiXCR on the 5' RACE reads; one entry per CDR3 protein. The repertoire includes over a million distinct CDR3 sequences, almost 25% of them detected once, and about 0.72% sits in the top ten. In regard to this clonotype: Antigen specificity is unknown.

The sample was also linked to a second study, of T cells of mothers and their children. Turning to that study: Each mother yielded more than 9 million TCR beta CDR3 reads. Each child yielded a few million reads.

The sequence was obtained from a girl aged 2-10 years in good health. V usage is TRBV12-3 or TRBV12-4 and J usage is TRBJ2-3; D is unclear. Sequencing used blood. The CDR3 DNA reads TGTGCCAGCAGTTTGAACCAGTGGCGAGTGACAGATACGCAGTATTTT. Its translation is CASSLNQWRVTDTQYF.